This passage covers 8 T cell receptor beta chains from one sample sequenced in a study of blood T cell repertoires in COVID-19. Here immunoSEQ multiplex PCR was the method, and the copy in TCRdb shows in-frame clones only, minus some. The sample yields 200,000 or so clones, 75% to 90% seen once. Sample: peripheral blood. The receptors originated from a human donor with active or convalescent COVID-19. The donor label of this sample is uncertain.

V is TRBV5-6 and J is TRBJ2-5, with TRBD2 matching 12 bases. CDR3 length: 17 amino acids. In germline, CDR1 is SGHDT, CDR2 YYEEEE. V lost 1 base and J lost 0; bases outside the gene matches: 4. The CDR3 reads CASSLRTSGKYQETQYF. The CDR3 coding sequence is TGTGCCAGCAGCTTGAGGACTAGCGGGAAGTACCAAGAGACCCAGTACTTC.

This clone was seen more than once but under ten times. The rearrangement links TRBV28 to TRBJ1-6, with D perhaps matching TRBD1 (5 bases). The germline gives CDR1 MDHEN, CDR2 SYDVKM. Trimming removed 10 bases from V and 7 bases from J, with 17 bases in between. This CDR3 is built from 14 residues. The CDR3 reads CATVFAGLNSPLHF. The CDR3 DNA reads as TGTGCCACAGTTTTTGCAGGGTTGAATTCACCCCTCCACTTT. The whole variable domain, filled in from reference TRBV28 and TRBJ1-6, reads DVKVTQSSRYLVKRTGEKVFLECVQDMDHENMFWYRQDPGLGLRLIYFSYDVKMKEKGDIPEGYSVSREKKERFSLILESASTNQTSMYLCATVFAGLNSPLHFGNGTRLTVT.

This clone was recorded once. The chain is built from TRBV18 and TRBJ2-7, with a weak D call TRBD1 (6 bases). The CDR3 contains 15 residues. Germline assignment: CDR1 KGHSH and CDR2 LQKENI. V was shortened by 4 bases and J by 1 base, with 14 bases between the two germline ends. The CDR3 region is CASSLRQGNSYEQYF. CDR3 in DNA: TGTGCCAGCTCACTCCGGCAGGGGAATTCCTACGAGCAGTACTTC.

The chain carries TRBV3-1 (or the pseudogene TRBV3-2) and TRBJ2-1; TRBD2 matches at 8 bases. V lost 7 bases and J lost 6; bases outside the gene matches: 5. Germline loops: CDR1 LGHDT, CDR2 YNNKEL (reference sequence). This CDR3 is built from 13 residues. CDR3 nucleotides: TGTGCCAGCAAGTCCAGCGGGGGCAATGAGCAGTTCTTC. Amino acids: CASKSSGGNEQFF.

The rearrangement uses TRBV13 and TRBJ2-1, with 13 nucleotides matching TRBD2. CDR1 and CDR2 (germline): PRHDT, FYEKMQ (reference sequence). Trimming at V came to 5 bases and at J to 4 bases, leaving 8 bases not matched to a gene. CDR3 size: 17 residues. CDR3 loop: CASSKTSGGIIYNEQFF. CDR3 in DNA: TGTGCCAGCAGCAAGACTAGCGGGGGGATCATTTACAATGAGCAGTTCTTC.

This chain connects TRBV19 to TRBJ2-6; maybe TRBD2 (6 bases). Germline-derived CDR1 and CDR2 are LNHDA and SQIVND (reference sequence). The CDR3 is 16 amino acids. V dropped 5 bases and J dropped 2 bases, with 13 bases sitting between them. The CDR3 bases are TGTGCCAGTAGTCAGGAGGCGGGAACTGGGGCCAACGTCCTGACTTTC. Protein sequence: CASSQEAGTGANVLTF.

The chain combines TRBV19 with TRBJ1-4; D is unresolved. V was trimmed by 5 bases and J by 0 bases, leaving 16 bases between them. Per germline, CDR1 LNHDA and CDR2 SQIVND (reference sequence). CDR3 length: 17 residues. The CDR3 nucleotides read TGTGCCAGTAGTCTCGGACGGCGCGGGGCAACTAATGAAAAACTGTTTTTT. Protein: CASSLGRRGATNEKLFF.

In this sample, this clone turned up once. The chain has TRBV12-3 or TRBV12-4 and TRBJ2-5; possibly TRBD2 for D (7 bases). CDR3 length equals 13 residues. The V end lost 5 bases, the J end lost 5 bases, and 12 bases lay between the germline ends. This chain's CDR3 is CASSRTRGETQYF. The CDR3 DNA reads TGTGCCAGCAGTCGGACTAGGGGGGAGACCCAGTACTTC.